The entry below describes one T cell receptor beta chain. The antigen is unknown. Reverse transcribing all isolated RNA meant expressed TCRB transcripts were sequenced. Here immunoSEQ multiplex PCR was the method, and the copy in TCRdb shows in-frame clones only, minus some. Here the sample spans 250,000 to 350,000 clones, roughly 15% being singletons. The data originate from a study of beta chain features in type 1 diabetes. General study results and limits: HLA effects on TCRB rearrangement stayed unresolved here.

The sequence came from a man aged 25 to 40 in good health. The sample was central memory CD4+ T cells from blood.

CDR3 nucleotides: TGTGCCAGCTCACCTAAGACTAGAGTAGGAGAGACCCAGTACTTC. This encodes CASSPKTRVGETQYF. This chain uses TRBV18 with TRBJ2-5, with a weak D call TRBD2 (6 bases). CDR3 length equals 15 residues. Trimming stripped 3 bases from V and 4 bases from J, with 15 bases between. The germline V gene has CDR1 KGHSH and CDR2 LQKENI.